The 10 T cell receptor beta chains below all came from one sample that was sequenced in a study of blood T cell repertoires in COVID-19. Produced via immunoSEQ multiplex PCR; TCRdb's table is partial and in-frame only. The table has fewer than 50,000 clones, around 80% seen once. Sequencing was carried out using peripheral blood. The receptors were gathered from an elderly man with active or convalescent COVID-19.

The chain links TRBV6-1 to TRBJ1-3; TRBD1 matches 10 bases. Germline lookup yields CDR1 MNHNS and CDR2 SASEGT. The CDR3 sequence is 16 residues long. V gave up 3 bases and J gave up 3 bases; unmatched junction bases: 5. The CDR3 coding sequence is TGTGCCAGCAGTGACAGGACAGGGGGATTTGGAAACACCATATATTTT. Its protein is CASSDRTGGFGNTIYF.

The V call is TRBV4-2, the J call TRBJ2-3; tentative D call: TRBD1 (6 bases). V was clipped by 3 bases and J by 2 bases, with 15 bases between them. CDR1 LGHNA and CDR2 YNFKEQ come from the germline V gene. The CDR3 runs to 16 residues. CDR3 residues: CASSHSLTGNTDTQYF. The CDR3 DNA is TGTGCCAGCAGCCATTCCCTGACAGGAAACACAGATACGCAGTATTTT.

The DNA of the CDR3 is TGTGCCAGCAGTTCCCTACAGGGGAAGAATCAGCCCCAGCATTTT. Protein: CASSSLQGKNQPQHF. This chain links TRBV28 with TRBJ1-5; TRBD1 agrees at 7 bases. The CDR3 has 15 amino acids. Trimming cost V 4 bases and J 4 bases; bases outside gene matches: 7. Per the germline V gene, CDR1 is MDHEN and CDR2 is SYDVKM.

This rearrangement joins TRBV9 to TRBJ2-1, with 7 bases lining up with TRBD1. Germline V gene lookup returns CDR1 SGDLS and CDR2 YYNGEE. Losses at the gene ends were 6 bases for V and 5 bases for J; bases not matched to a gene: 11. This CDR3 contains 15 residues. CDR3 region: CASTKEGARDNEQFF. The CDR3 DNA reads TGTGCCAGCACCAAAGAGGGGGCGCGGGACAATGAGCAGTTCTTC.

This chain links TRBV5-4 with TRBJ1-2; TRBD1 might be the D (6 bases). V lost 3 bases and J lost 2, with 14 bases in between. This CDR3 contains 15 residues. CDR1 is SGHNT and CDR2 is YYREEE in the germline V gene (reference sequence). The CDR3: CASSSHGQLNYGYTF. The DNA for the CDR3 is TGTGCCAGCAGCTCCCACGGACAGCTAAACTATGGCTACACCTTC. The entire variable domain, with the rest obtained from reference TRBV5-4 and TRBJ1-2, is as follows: ETGVTQSPTHLIKTRGQQVTLRCSSQSGHNTVSWYQQALGQGPQFIFQYYREEENGRGNFPPRFSGLQFPNYSSELNVNALELDDSALYLCASSSHGQLNYGYTFGSGTRLTVV.

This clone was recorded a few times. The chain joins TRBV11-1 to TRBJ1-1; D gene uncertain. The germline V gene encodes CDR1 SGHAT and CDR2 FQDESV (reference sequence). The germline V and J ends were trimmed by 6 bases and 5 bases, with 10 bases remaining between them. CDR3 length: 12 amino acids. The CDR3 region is CASRGRRTEAFF. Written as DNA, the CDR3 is TGTGCCAGCAGGGGAAGGAGGACTGAAGCTTTCTTT.

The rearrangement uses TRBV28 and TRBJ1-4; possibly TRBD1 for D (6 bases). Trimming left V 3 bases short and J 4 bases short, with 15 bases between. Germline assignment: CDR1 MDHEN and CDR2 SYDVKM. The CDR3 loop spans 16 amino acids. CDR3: CASSLGPDRLNEKLFF. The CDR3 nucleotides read TGTGCCAGCAGTTTGGGCCCGGACAGACTTAATGAAAAACTGTTTTTT. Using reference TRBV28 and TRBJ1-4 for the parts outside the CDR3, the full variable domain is DVKVTQSSRYLVKRTGEKVFLECVQDMDHENMFWYRQDPGLGLRLIYFSYDVKMKEKGDIPEGYSVSREKKERFSLILESASTNQTSMYLCASSLGPDRLNEKLFFGSGTQLSVL.

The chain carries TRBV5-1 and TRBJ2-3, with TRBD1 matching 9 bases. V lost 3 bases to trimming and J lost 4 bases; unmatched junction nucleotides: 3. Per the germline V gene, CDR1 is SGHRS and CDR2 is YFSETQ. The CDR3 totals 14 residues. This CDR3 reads CASSSGQGPDTQYF. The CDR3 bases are TGCGCCAGCAGCTCGGGACAGGGCCCAGATACGCAGTATTTT.

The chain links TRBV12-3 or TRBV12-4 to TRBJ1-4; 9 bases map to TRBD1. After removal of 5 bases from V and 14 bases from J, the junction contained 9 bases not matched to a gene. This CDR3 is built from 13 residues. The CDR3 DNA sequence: TGTGCCAGCAGTCCGAGGGACAGGGCGTCGCTGTTTTTT. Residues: CASSPRDRASLFF.

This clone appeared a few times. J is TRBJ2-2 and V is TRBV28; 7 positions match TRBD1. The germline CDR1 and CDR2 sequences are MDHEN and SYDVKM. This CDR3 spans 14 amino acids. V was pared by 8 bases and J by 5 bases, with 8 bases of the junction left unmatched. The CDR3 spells CASGLMTGTGELFF. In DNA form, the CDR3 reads TGTGCCAGCGGATTGATGACAGGGACCGGGGAGCTGTTTTTT.